This TCR beta chain was recovered during a study of CD8+ T cells in alopecia areata. As to treatment: oral pan-JAK inhibitor, 5-10 mg twice daily. Peripheral blood, together with lesional scalp punch biopsies, was collected from alopecia areata patients. Sorting of PBMCs yielded the CD4+ and CD8+ T cells. Once RNA had been extracted, it was reverse transcribed into cDNA to act as the sequencing template. The table came from immunoSEQ multiplex PCR; TCRdb's copy has only in-frame clones and leaves some out. The repertoire consists of a few hundred thousand clones, with approximately 60% occurring once and the leading ten covering 0.75% to 0.95%. V dropped 1 base and J dropped 4 bases, with 16 bases sitting between them. The germline V gene has CDR1 LGHNA and CDR2 YNFKEQ. The CDR3 loop spans 17 amino acids.

This material consisted of CD4+ T cells sorted from blood, taken around week 54, from a patient treated with tofacitinib. The rearrangement uses TRBV4-2 and TRBJ1-4, with D possibly TRBD1 on 5 matching bases. This TCR was sampled from a human donor with alopecia areata. The CDR3 is CASSQALRGASNEKLFF. The CDR3 bases are TGTGCCAGCAGCCAAGCCCTTAGAGGGGCGAGTAATGAAAAACTGTTTTTT.